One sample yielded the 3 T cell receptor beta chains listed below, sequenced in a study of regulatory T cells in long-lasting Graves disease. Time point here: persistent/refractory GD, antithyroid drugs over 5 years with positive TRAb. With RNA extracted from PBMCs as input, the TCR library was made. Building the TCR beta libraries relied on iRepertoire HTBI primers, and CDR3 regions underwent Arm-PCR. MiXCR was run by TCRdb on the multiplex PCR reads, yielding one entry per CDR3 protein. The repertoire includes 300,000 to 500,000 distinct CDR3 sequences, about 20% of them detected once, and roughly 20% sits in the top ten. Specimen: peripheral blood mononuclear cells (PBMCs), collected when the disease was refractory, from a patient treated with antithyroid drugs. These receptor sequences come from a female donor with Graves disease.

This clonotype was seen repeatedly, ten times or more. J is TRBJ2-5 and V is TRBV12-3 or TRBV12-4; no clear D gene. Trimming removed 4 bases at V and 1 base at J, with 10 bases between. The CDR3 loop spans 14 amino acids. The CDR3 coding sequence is TGTGCCAGCAGTTCCCTGGGCAGCCAAGAGACCCAGTACTTC. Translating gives CASSSLGSQETQYF.

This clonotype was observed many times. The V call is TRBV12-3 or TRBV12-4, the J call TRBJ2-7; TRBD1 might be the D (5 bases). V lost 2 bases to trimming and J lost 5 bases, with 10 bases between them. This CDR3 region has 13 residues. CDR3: CASSLSGSNEQYF. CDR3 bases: TGTGCCAGCAGTTTATCAGGGTCCAACGAGCAGTACTTC.

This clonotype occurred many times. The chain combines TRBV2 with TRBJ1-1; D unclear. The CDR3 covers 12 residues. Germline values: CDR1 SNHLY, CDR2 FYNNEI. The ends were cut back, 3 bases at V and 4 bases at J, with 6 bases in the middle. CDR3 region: CASSEVGTEAFF. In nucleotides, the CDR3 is TGTGCCAGCAGTGAGGTGGGCACTGAAGCTTTCTTT.